These 9 T cell receptor beta chains originate from one sample sequenced in a study of vaccination and CD4 T cells after COVID-19. With the Oncomine TCR Beta short-read assay, DNA from cultured CD4+ T cells was sequenced. TCRdb itself ran the PCR reads through MiXCR, one entry per CDR3 protein. Found here are approximately 10,000 distinct CDR3 sequences, 61% of them singletons; the top ten hold roughly 10%. As to treatment: roughly 10-day PBMC culture with coronavirus spike peptide pools or control peptides (ViraFEST assay). Their antigens remain unidentified. The sequenced sample was CD4+ T cells from blood, cultured in vitro. These receptors were obtained from a human donor who had recovered from COVID-19.

The chain joins TRBV11-3 to TRBJ2-5; D gene unclear. V dropped 5 bases and J dropped 4 bases, with 11 bases sitting between them. This CDR3 has 13 amino acids. The germline V gene has CDR1 SGHNT and CDR2 YENEEA. Here the CDR3 DNA reads TGTGCCAGCAGCCCGGGTTTCGGAGAGACCCAGTACTTC. Its protein product is CASSPGFGETQYF.

This rearrangement joins TRBV10-3 to TRBJ2-7; D remains ambiguous. The CDR3 is made up of 14 amino acids. Trimming took off 3 bases at V and 2 bases at J, with 11 bases between the two ends. The germline V gene has CDR1 ENHRY and CDR2 SYGVKD. The CDR3 region has the DNA TGTGCCATCAGTGAACTAACGCCGACCTACGAGCAGTACTTC. Translation: CAISELTPTYEQYF.

This clonotype was counted between two and nine times. The gene calls are TRBV6-2 or TRBV6-3 and TRBJ1-5; 7 bases are a match to TRBD1. Germline V gene lookup returns CDR1 MNHEY and CDR2 SVGEGT. The CDR3 sequence is 14 residues long. Trimming removed 5 bases from V and 4 bases from J; junction bases left unmatched: 5. CDR3 coding DNA: TGTGCCAGCAGTGCGTCGGGACAGAATCAGCCCCAGCATTTT. Protein sequence: CASSASGQNQPQHF.

The V call is TRBV2, the J call TRBJ1-5; D gene uncertain. This CDR3 comprises 13 residues. Germline V gene sequence: CDR1 SNHLY, CDR2 FYNNEI. The CDR3 spells CATSSYSNQPQHF. The CDR3 DNA reads as TGTGCGACCTCCTCGTATAGCAATCAGCCCCAGCATTTT.

This clonotype came up a few times. The chain couples TRBV6-2 or TRBV6-3 to TRBJ1-5, with D possibly matching TRBD1 (5 bases). The germline V gene has CDR1 MNHEY and CDR2 SVGEGT. The CDR3 is made up of 15 amino acids. Trimming left V 7 bases short and J 2 bases short, with 15 bases between. The CDR3 DNA reads TGTGCCAGCATGCCAGGGAGGGCAGGCAATCAGCCCCAGCATTTT. Translated, it gives CASMPGRAGNQPQHF.

This clonotype was counted only a few times. The chain joins TRBV10-2 to TRBJ1-5, with D perhaps matching TRBD1 (5 bases). The CDR3 covers 14 residues. Between the trimmed V and J ends, which lost 6 bases and 2 bases, there was a span of 11 bases. Per the germline V gene, CDR1 is WSHSY and CDR2 is SAAADI. CDR3 region: CASRGGAGNQPQHF. The CDR3 DNA reads TGCGCCAGCAGGGGAGGGGCTGGCAATCAGCCCCAGCATTTT.

The rearrangement joins TRBV6-5 to TRBJ2-3, with 12 nucleotides matching TRBD1. V lost 3 bases to trimming and J lost 6 bases; unmatched junction nucleotides: 7. Germline-derived CDR1 and CDR2 are MNHEY and SVGAGI. CDR3 length: 16 amino acids. In nucleotides, the CDR3 is TGTGCCAGCAGTTATGCCGGGACAGGGGGCAGGGATACGCAGTATTTT. As protein: CASSYAGTGGRDTQYF.

This clonotype is labeled as medium-sized (0.01 to 0.1%). The CDR3 is CASRHRTGVVRDEQYF. Written as DNA, the CDR3 is TGTGCCAGCAGACACAGGACAGGGGTCGTCCGAGACGAGCAGTACTTC. This chain connects TRBV6-4 to TRBJ2-7, with TRBD1 matching 9 bases. The CDR3 runs to 16 residues. Germline V gene lookup returns CDR1 MRHNA and CDR2 SNTAGT. The V and J ends lost 6 bases and 5 bases, in that order; junction bases with no gene match: 14.

The V gene is TRBV5-8, the J gene TRBJ2-3; 8 positions match TRBD2. Germline lookup yields CDR1 SGHTS and CDR2 YDEGEE. This CDR3 has 16 residues. V lost 4 bases, J lost 1 base, and 8 bases stayed unmatched. This CDR3 is CASSPAGTRGTDTQYF. The CDR3 bases are TGTGCCAGCAGCCCCGCCGGGACTAGAGGCACAGATACGCAGTATTTT.